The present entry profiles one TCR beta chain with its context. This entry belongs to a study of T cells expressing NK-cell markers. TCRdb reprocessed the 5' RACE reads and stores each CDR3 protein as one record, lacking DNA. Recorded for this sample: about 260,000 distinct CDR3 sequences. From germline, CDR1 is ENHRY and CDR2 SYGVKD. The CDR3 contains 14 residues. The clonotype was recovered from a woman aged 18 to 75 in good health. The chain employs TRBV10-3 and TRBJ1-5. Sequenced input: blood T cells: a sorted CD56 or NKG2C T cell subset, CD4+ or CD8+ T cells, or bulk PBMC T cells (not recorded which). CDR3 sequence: CAISGQGGSQPQHF.